These 26 T cell receptor beta chains were all obtained from the same sample, sequenced in a study of type 1 regulatory T cells (dated by TCRdb to about 2021). Their recognized antigens are unknown. TCRdb names Illumina MiSeq as the instrument used. In TCRdb, the public reads were trimmed at Q25 with fastp and aligned with MiXCR, with productive beta chains retained. Rows merge per CDR3 protein into single entries with the most common DNA and genes. This sample is represented by 63,000 or so distinct CDR3 sequences; almost 50% of them were singletons. The biggest ten clones account for around 2.1% of the sample. The sequenced sample consisted of cultured non-Tr1 T cells, either the whole culture or a sorted T cell fraction (not recorded which). This sample's cell subset or site label indicates: non-Tr1 population from the T-allo10 product. The source of these receptors is a human donor in good health.

The V and J genes are TRBV3-1 and TRBJ2-1; TRBD2 matches at 12 bases. Unmatched junction bases numbered 9, after V lost 4 bases and J lost 5 bases. This CDR3 is built from 17 residues. Germline CDR1 reads LGHDT; CDR2 reads YNNKEL (reference sequence). CDR3 nucleotide sequence: TGTGCCAGCAGCCGGGCCCCTCTAGCGGGGGGGGACAATGAGCAGTTCTTC. This translates into CASSRAPLAGGDNEQFF.

The rearrangement uses TRBV5-8 and TRBJ2-5; 13 bases map to TRBD2. From germline, CDR1 is SGHTS and CDR2 YDEGEE. This CDR3 has 15 residues. V lost 2 bases to trimming and J lost 5 bases; unmatched junction nucleotides: 3. In DNA, the CDR3 is TGTGCCAGCAGCTTTGGGACTAGCGGGGCGGAGACCCAGTACTTC. Protein sequence: CASSFGTSGAETQYF.

This chain joins TRBV30 and TRBJ2-3, with D hard to call. Trimming removed 2 bases at V and 6 bases at J, with 12 bases between. The CDR3 covers 13 residues. CDR1 and CDR2 from the germline V gene are GTSNPN and SVGIG (reference sequence). This CDR3 is CAWSPMVGDTQYF. CDR3 nucleotide sequence: TGTGCCTGGAGTCCTATGGTCGGGGATACGCAGTATTTT.

The V call is TRBV6-1, the J call TRBJ1-2; D is unresolved. V gave up 6 bases and J gave up 5 bases, with 16 bases separating them. The CDR3 runs 14 residues. CDR1 and CDR2 from the germline V gene are MNHNS and SASEGT. CDR3 in amino acids: CASRELTDLYGYTF. In nucleotides, the CDR3 is TGTGCCAGCAGGGAATTGACGGACCTGTATGGCTACACCTTC.

The rearrangement joins TRBV20-1 to TRBJ1-1; perhaps TRBD1 as D (5 bases). V gave up 5 bases and J gave up 6 bases, with 16 bases separating them. Looked up from germline, CDR1 is DFQATT and CDR2 is SNEGSKA (reference sequence). The CDR3 length is 13 residues. CDR3 sequence (DNA): TGCAGTGCTGCCCCGGGGGGGACGCCTGAAGCTTTCTTT. Its translation is CSAAPGGTPEAFF.

The chain carries TRBV6-1 and TRBJ2-3, with TRBD1 as a possible D gene (5 bases). Germline-derived CDR1 and CDR2 are MNHNS and SASEGT. V lost 6 bases, J lost 1 base, and 14 bases lay in between. The CDR3 spans 15 residues. The CDR3 coding sequence is TGTGCCAGCAGCCAGGGTAGGGTCGGCACAGATACGCAGTATTTT. Its protein product is CASSQGRVGTDTQYF.

This rearrangement joins TRBV9 to TRBJ2-7, with TRBD1 identical over 8 bases. J gave up 0 bases and V 0 bases, and 2 bases lay outside the gene matches. The CDR3 is 15 amino acids. Looked up from germline, CDR1 is SGDLS and CDR2 is YYNGEE. The CDR3 bases are TGTGCCAGCAGCGTAGGGACAGGGACCTCCTACGAGCAGTACTTC. Amino acid sequence: CASSVGTGTSYEQYF.

The gene calls are TRBV5-6 and TRBJ1-1; TRBD1 matches at 7 bases. The CDR3 consists of 14 residues. Germline V gene data show CDR1 as SGHDT and CDR2 as YYEEEE. V gave up 4 bases and J gave up 4 bases; unmatched junction bases: 7. The CDR3 DNA sequence: TGTGCCAGCAGCCGGAGGGGGCGCGGCACTGAAGCTTTCTTT. It codes for CASSRRGRGTEAFF.

V is TRBV12-3 or TRBV12-4 and J is TRBJ1-4; no reliable D call. The CDR3 contains 13 residues. The germline V and J ends were trimmed by 7 bases and 8 bases, with 14 bases remaining between them. The CDR3 here is CASTSGRMEKLFF. For the CDR3, the DNA is TGTGCCAGCACCAGCGGTCGGATGGAAAAACTGTTTTTT.

This clonotype appeared a single time. The chain couples TRBV18 to TRBJ2-7; 9 bases map to TRBD1. V was clipped by 4 bases and J by 0 bases; unmatched bases: 4. The germline V gene encodes CDR1 KGHSH and CDR2 LQKENI. The length of the CDR3 is 15 residues. The CDR3 region has the DNA TGTGCCAGCTCACTTACGGGACAGGGCTCCTACGAGCAGTACTTC. This gives the protein CASSLTGQGSYEQYF.

The chain has TRBV27 and TRBJ2-1; a weak D match, TRBD2 (5 bases). The CDR3 sequence is 13 residues long. V lost 6 bases, J lost 4 bases, and 10 bases lay in between. From germline, CDR1 is MNHEY and CDR2 SMNVEV (reference sequence). CDR3 in DNA: TGTGCCAGCAGACCACTAGTGTACAATGAGCAGTTCTTC. Amino acids: CASRPLVYNEQFF.

This clonotype was counted a few times. The J gene is TRBJ2-7, the V gene TRBV6-5; TRBD1 is a possible D gene (5 bases). Germline V gene sequence: CDR1 MNHEY, CDR2 SVGAGI. This CDR3 region has 12 residues. V was clipped by 10 bases and J by 5 bases, with 15 bases between them. The DNA of the CDR3 is TGTGCCACCCGACCCCCGGACAACGAGCAGTACTTC. It encodes CATRPPDNEQYF.

This chain connects TRBV5-5 to TRBJ2-5; 7 positions agree with TRBD1. Germline CDR1 and CDR2: SGHKS and YYEKEE (reference sequence). V dropped 5 bases and J dropped 5; count of bases not matched to a gene: 9. The CDR3 is 14 residues long. In nucleotides, the CDR3 is TGTGCCAGCAGTTACATTACAGGGGTCGAGACCCAGTACTTC. Its protein product is CASSYITGVETQYF. The entire variable domain, with the rest obtained from reference TRBV5-5 and TRBJ2-5, is as follows: DAGVTQSPTHLIKTRGQQVTLRCSPISGHKSVSWYQQVLGQGPQFIFQYYEKEERGRGNFPDRFSARQFPNYSSELNVNALLLGDSALYLCASSYITGVETQYFGPGTRLLVL.

The chain has TRBV5-1 and TRBJ2-1; no clear D gene. Deletions cut 0 bases from V and 5 bases from J, with 9 bases between. CDR3 length equals 14 residues. CDR1 is SGHRS, CDR2 YFSETQ, per germline. The CDR3 here is CASSLDSGNNEQFF. The CDR3 bases are TGCGCCAGCAGCTTGGACTCAGGAAACAATGAGCAGTTCTTC.

The chain couples TRBV6-1 to TRBJ2-1; 15 bases align to TRBD2. V dropped 7 bases and J dropped 2; count of bases not matched to a gene: 3. CDR3 length: 16 amino acids. CDR1 and CDR2 (germline): MNHNS, SASEGT. The CDR3 reads CASIGLAGGTYNEQFF. The CDR3 nucleotides read TGTGCCAGCATCGGACTAGCGGGGGGGACCTACAATGAGCAGTTCTTC.

This clonotype was detected only a few times. The chain is built from TRBV2 and TRBJ2-3; D might be TRBD1 (6 bases). CDR1 SNHLY and CDR2 FYNNEI come from the germline V gene. V lost 5 bases, J lost 0 bases, and 18 bases lay in between. The CDR3 is made up of 17 amino acids. The CDR3 region has the DNA TGTGCCAGCAGTCTATTTCAACAGGGCCTCAGCACAGATACGCAGTATTTT. Encoded protein: CASSLFQQGLSTDTQYF. Drawing the rest from reference TRBV2 and TRBJ2-3, the complete variable domain is EPEVTQTPSHQVTQMGQEVILRCVPISNHLYFYWYRQILGQKVEFLVSFYNNEISEKSEIFDDQFSVERPDGSNFTLKIRSTKLEDSAMYFCASSLFQQGLSTDTQYFGPGTRLTVL.

V and J are TRBV4-3 and TRBJ2-3, with 10 bases that match TRBD2. Looked up from germline, CDR1 is LGHNA and CDR2 is YSLEER. The CDR3 totals 16 residues. Trimming removed 4 bases from V and 2 bases from J; junction bases left unmatched: 6. CDR3 region: CASSPTAGGYTDTQYF. DNA for the CDR3: TGCGCCAGCAGCCCTACAGCGGGGGGGTACACAGATACGCAGTATTTT.

This clonotype was detected a few times. The chain employs TRBV6-5 and TRBJ1-2; no definite D call. CDR3 size: 14 residues. V lost 1 base to trimming and J lost 7 bases, with 13 bases between them. CDR1 MNHEY and CDR2 SVGAGI come from the germline V gene. CDR3 in DNA: TGTGCCAGCAGTTACTATCCTGCCCGGGGTGGCTACACCTTC. Amino acids: CASSYYPARGGYTF.

The rearrangement links TRBV28 to TRBJ1-4; D gene uncertain. The CDR3 totals 15 residues. V lost 6 bases to trimming and J lost 0 bases, with 11 bases between them. Germline V CDR1 and CDR2: MDHEN, SYDVKM. CDR3 in amino acids: CASSTPLATNEKLFF. The DNA for the CDR3 is TGTGCCAGCAGCACCCCTTTGGCAACTAATGAAAAACTGTTTTTT.

This clonotype was detected only a few times. Written as DNA, the CDR3 is TGTGCCAGCAGCGTAGGGGACTCCAACTGGGGGGAGCAGTTCTTC. It specifies CASSVGDSNWGEQFF. This sequence joins TRBV9 and TRBJ2-1, with TRBD2 as a possible D gene (6 bases). CDR3 length: 15 residues. Trimming took off 0 bases at V and 10 bases at J, with 17 bases between the two ends. The germline CDR1 and CDR2 sequences are SGDLS and YYNGEE.

The chain combines TRBV6-2 or TRBV6-3 with TRBJ1-1; 8 nucleotides align to TRBD1. The J segment lost 4 bases and the V segment lost 6 bases, leaving 7 bases of the junction unmatched. CDR1 and CDR2 from the germline V gene are MNHEY and SVGEGT. The CDR3 has 14 amino acids. CDR3 residues: CASSQQGVFTEAFF. CDR3 in DNA: TGTGCCAGCAGCCAACAGGGGGTATTCACTGAAGCTTTCTTT.

The chain couples TRBV5-8 to TRBJ2-3, with TRBD1 identical over 8 bases. This CDR3 contains 16 residues. Unmatched junction bases numbered 13, after V lost 4 bases and J lost 6 bases. The germline CDR1 and CDR2 sequences are SGHTS and YDEGEE. The CDR3 sequence is CASSRTGGIRVDTQYF. In DNA form, the CDR3 reads TGTGCCAGCAGCCGAACAGGGGGAATACGTGTTGATACGCAGTATTTT. Full variable domain (rest looked up from reference TRBV5-8 and TRBJ2-3): EAGVTQSPTHLIKTRGQQATLRCSPISGHTSVYWYQQALGLGLQFLLWYDEGEERNRGNFPPRFSGRQFPNYSSELNVNALELEDSALYLCASSRTGGIRVDTQYFGPGTRLTVL.

V gene TRBV6-1 combines with J gene TRBJ1-5; the D is unclear. The germline V gene has CDR1 MNHNS and CDR2 SASEGT. CDR3 length equals 15 residues. With 4 bases removed from V and 4 bases from J, the gap between germline ends came to 14 bases. The chain's CDR3 is CASSATNLKNQPQHF. CDR3 coding DNA: TGTGCCAGCAGTGCGACAAACCTAAAAAATCAGCCCCAGCATTTT.

This clonotype was observed a few times. The V call is TRBV20-1, the J call TRBJ2-1; perhaps TRBD2 as D (7 bases). Germline CDR1 and CDR2: DFQATT and SNEGSKA (reference sequence). Deletions cut 0 bases from V and 2 bases from J, with 17 bases between. This CDR3 has 17 residues. The DNA of the CDR3 is TGCAGTGCTAGAGATGGGGGGGGCGGGGCCACCTACAATGAGCAGTTCTTC. This gives the protein CSARDGGGGATYNEQFF.

Many counts were recorded for this clonotype. CDR3 region: CSAVAGGSTDTQYF. The DNA for the CDR3 is TGCAGTGCTGTAGCGGGGGGGAGCACAGATACGCAGTATTTT. The rearrangement joins TRBV20-1 to TRBJ2-3; 11 nucleotides line up with TRBD2. The CDR3 totals 14 residues. Trimming took 5 bases from V and 0 from J; bases not matched to a gene: 1. The V gene's germline CDR1 is DFQATT and CDR2 SNEGSKA (reference sequence).

J is TRBJ2-5 and V is TRBV20-1; 11 nucleotides match TRBD2. Germline V gives CDR1 DFQATT, CDR2 SNEGSKA (reference sequence). CDR3 length: 15 residues. J was trimmed by 6 bases and V by 3 bases; bases with no gene match: 9. For the CDR3, the DNA is TGCAGTGCTAGGGATAGCGGGGGGGCCGCCCAGACCCAGTACTTC. It yields the protein CSARDSGGAAQTQYF.